A single sample is the source of the 15 T cell receptor beta chains below, sequenced in a study of cytomegalovirus exposure and HLA in healthy donors. PCR involved 60 Vbeta and 13 Jbeta primers. Sequencing was performed with immunoSEQ multiplex PCR; in TCRdb, only in-frame clones are kept and a portion is missing. The sample yields 150,000 to 200,000 clones, about 70% seen once. The sequencing input was PBMCs. The source is a young woman in good health and CMV-seropositive.

V is TRBV4-1 and J is TRBJ1-4; D might be TRBD1 (6 bases). Germline V CDR1 and CDR2: MGHRA, YSYEKL. The CDR3 length is 14 residues. V gave up 0 bases and J gave up 8 bases, with 10 bases separating them. The CDR3 DNA sequence: TGCGCCAGCAGCCAAGACTTCACAGGGGAAAAACTGTTTTTT. Protein sequence: CASSQDFTGEKLFF.

The V and J genes are TRBV5-4 and TRBJ2-7; D is possibly TRBD1 (6 bases). Germline V gives CDR1 SGHNT, CDR2 YYREEE (reference sequence). Trimming pared 5 bases from V and 5 bases from J, leaving 14 bases between. The CDR3 sequence is 13 residues long. CDR3 bases: TGTGCCAGCAGTCGGGACACGCTGGACGAGCAGTACTTC. Translating it yields CASSRDTLDEQYF.

The chain uses TRBV28 and TRBJ1-1; D gene ambiguous. Trimming cost V 3 bases and J 10 bases, with 18 bases left between them. Per germline, CDR1 MDHEN and CDR2 SYDVKM. CDR3 length: 14 amino acids. The CDR3 bases are TGTGCCAGCAGTTTCCGTCCTAATAGCCAACGAGCTTTCTTT. Protein sequence: CASSFRPNSQRAFF.

The V and J genes are TRBV27 and TRBJ2-2; TRBD1 is a possible D gene (6 bases). Germline values: CDR1 MNHEY, CDR2 SMNVEV (reference sequence). The CDR3 contains 12 residues. V lost 6 bases and J lost 6, with 8 bases in between. The CDR3 coding sequence is TGTGCCAGCAGCTACAGGGCCGGGGAGCTGTTTTTT. Amino acid sequence: CASSYRAGELFF.

The gene calls are TRBV15 and TRBJ2-5, with 9 bases identical to TRBD1. The CDR3 has 17 amino acids. Germline-derived CDR1 and CDR2 are LNHNV and YYDKDF (reference sequence). Losses at the gene ends were 1 base for V and 0 bases for J; bases not matched to a gene: 6. DNA of the CDR3: TGTGCCACCAGCAGAGTAAAGGGGACAGGGTACCAAGAGACCCAGTACTTC. It specifies CATSRVKGTGYQETQYF.

The chain has TRBV7-9 and TRBJ2-6, with 9 positions matching TRBD1. Germline CDR1 is SEHNR and CDR2 is FQNEAQ (reference sequence). J was trimmed by 0 bases and V by 5 bases; bases with no gene match: 5. The CDR3 runs to 17 residues. CDR3 in DNA: TGTGCCAGCAGCAGGACAGGGGCCCTCTCTGGGGCCAACGTCCTGACTTTC. Amino acids: CASSRTGALSGANVLTF.

The CDR3 nucleotides read TGTGCCAGCAGCTTAATTCGGGGACAGGGTGTCACAGATACGCAGTATTTT. This encodes CASSLIRGQGVTDTQYF. The chain is built from TRBV7-9 and TRBJ2-3; 9 bases line up with TRBD1. The V gene's germline CDR1 is SEHNR and CDR2 FQNEAQ (reference sequence). Trimming removed 2 bases from V and 2 bases from J; junction bases left unmatched: 8. The CDR3 loop spans 17 amino acids.

The V gene is TRBV30, the J gene TRBJ2-3; 8 bases are a match to TRBD2. Looked up from germline, CDR1 is GTSNPN and CDR2 is SVGIG (reference sequence). V lost 2 bases and J lost 5; bases outside the gene matches: 3. This CDR3 contains 13 residues. In DNA form, the CDR3 reads TGTGCCTGGAGTAGCGGGAGTCAAGATACGCAGTATTTT. This codes for CAWSSGSQDTQYF.

This clone has a handful of counts. The chain has TRBV13 and TRBJ1-2, with TRBD1 matching 7 bases. This CDR3 is built from 15 residues. Germline CDR1 PRHDT, CDR2 FYEKMQ (reference sequence). With V trimmed by 5 bases and J by 2 bases, 8 bases remained unmatched. CDR3 sequence reads: CASSPPLQGNYGYTF. CDR3 sequence (DNA): TGTGCCAGCAGCCCCCCCTTACAGGGGAACTATGGCTACACCTTC.

The rearrangement joins TRBV28 to TRBJ1-3, with D uncertain. There are 17 residues in the CDR3. V lost 3 bases to trimming and J lost 0 bases, with 15 bases between them. Per germline, CDR1 MDHEN and CDR2 SYDVKM. The CDR3 here is CASSFSSGALSGNTIYF. The CDR3 DNA is TGTGCCAGCAGTTTCTCGTCGGGTGCGCTCTCTGGAAACACCATATATTTT.

The J gene is TRBJ1-3, the V gene TRBV9; D ambiguous. The germline V and J ends were trimmed by 2 bases and 0 bases, with 9 bases remaining between them. Germline V gives CDR1 SGDLS, CDR2 YYNGEE. This CDR3 is 15 amino acids long. This CDR3 reads CASSVTHSSGNTIYF. DNA for the CDR3: TGTGCCAGCAGCGTTACCCATAGCTCTGGAAACACCATATATTTT.

CDR3 coding DNA: TGCAGCGTCTGGGGGACAGCGAACACTGAAGCTTTCTTT. It yields the protein CSVWGTANTEAFF. The chain employs TRBV29-1 and TRBJ1-1; 7 bases are a match to TRBD1. The CDR3 consists of 13 residues. Germline CDR1 and CDR2: SQVTM and ANQGSEA. V gave up 6 bases and J gave up 1 base; unmatched junction bases: 5.

The CDR3, as DNA: TGCAGCGTTGTTGGTGAAGAGAGCCTCACAGATACGCAGTATTTT. Its protein product is CSVVGEESLTDTQYF. This rearrangement joins TRBV29-1 to TRBJ2-3; D gene unclear. Germline V gene lookup returns CDR1 SQVTM and CDR2 ANQGSEA. The CDR3 is 15 residues long. V lost 4 bases, J lost 2 bases, and 16 bases lay in between.

The rearrangement links TRBV4-1 to TRBJ1-6; D possibly corresponds to TRBD1 (6 bases). Germline assignment: CDR1 MGHRA and CDR2 YSYEKL. This CDR3 region has 17 residues. The germline V and J ends were trimmed by 6 bases and 4 bases, with 19 bases remaining between them. CDR3 bases: TGCGCCAGCAGTCCCTTATACGGGACATCATATAATTCACCCCTCCACTTT. It yields the protein CASSPLYGTSYNSPLHF.

The chain carries TRBV19 and TRBJ1-5, with D possibly being TRBD1 (5 bases). V was cut by 7 bases and J by 3 bases, with 13 bases left in between. The CDR3 totals 14 residues. Germline CDR1 reads LNHDA; CDR2 reads SQIVND (reference sequence). The DNA for the CDR3 is TGTGCCAGTATTGCGCTGGGGCTCAATCAGCCCCAGCATTTT. Translation gives CASIALGLNQPQHF.